One sample yielded the 6 T cell receptor beta chains listed below, sequenced in a study of cytomegalovirus exposure and HLA in healthy donors. PCR involved 60 Vbeta and 13 Jbeta primers. The protocol was immunoSEQ multiplex PCR, while the TCRdb copy is restricted to in-frame clones and leaves out a portion. The profile shows about 200,000 clones, approximately 80% of them singletons. The sequencing sample was made of PBMCs. The origin of the receptors is a man aged 25 to 40 in good health and CMV-seronegative.

The chain employs TRBV7-3 and TRBJ2-5; weak D call: TRBD2 (5 bases). Trimming cost V 2 bases and J 5 bases, with 15 bases left between them. Germline lookup yields CDR1 SGHTA and CDR2 FQGTGA. The CDR3 spans 15 residues. The CDR3 nucleotides are TGTGCCAGCAGCTTATATGGTAGCGAGAGGGAGACCCAGTACTTC. Protein: CASSLYGSERETQYF.

As DNA, the CDR3 is TGTGCCAGCAGTGACCGGGACAGGGTGGTGGAGACCCAGTACTTC. This codes for CASSDRDRVVETQYF. The chain has TRBV27 and TRBJ2-5, with 9 bases lining up with TRBD1. Per germline, CDR1 MNHEY and CDR2 SMNVEV (reference sequence). J lost 5 bases, V lost 5 bases, and 9 bases had no gene match. The length of the CDR3 is 15 residues.

This clone was observed a handful of times. The chain uses TRBV5-1 and TRBJ2-6, with D hard to call. This CDR3 is built from 16 residues. The V gene lost 0 bases and the J gene lost 0 bases, with 7 bases spanning the gap. Germline CDR1 SGHRS, CDR2 YFSETQ. The CDR3 is CASSLVSASGANVLTF. CDR3 in DNA: TGCGCCAGCAGCTTGGTAAGCGCCTCTGGGGCCAACGTCCTGACTTTC.

The table lists this clone with a few counts. The chain employs TRBV4-3 and TRBJ1-2; D is unclear. The CDR3 consists of 12 residues. V lost 1 base and J 8 bases, leaving 8 bases between the germline ends. Germline V lookup: CDR1 LGHNA, CDR2 YSLEER. CDR3 in amino acids: CASSQGEGGYTF. Here the CDR3 DNA reads TGCGCCAGCAGCCAAGGAGAGGGCGGCTACACCTTC.

The rearrangement links TRBV6-1 to TRBJ1-3, with a weak D call TRBD1 (5 bases). The CDR3 totals 14 residues. Trimming removed 5 bases from V and 1 base from J, with 9 bases in between. The germline gives CDR1 MNHNS, CDR2 SASEGT. The CDR3 region is CASSIRGSGNTIYF. CDR3 in DNA: TGTGCCAGCAGTATAAGGGGATCTGGAAACACCATATATTTT.

CDR3: CASSQGGPAAYGYTF. The CDR3 region has the DNA TGTGCCAGCAGCCAAGGCGGGCCTGCGGCCTATGGCTACACCTTC. The chain combines TRBV4-2 with TRBJ1-2; D is undetermined. The V end was cut by 1 base, the J end by 4 bases, with 13 bases between. Germline V gives CDR1 LGHNA, CDR2 YNFKEQ. The CDR3 loop spans 15 amino acids.